The present T cell receptor beta chain was sequenced within a study of cytomegalovirus exposure and HLA in healthy donors. This CDR3 has 16 amino acids. V was shortened by 3 bases and J by 2 bases, with 16 bases between the two germline ends. Germline CDR1 reads MNHNS; CDR2 reads SASEGT. With 60 Vbeta and 13 Jbeta primers, the PCR was carried out. Measured with immunoSEQ multiplex PCR; TCRdb has only the in-frame clones, and not every one. The data hold around 88,000 clones, with less than 85% observed a single time. The source material was PBMCs. This receptor was identified in a male donor in good health and CMV-seronegative. The chain links TRBV6-1 to TRBJ1-2; a weak D match, TRBD1 (6 bases). CDR3: CASSDFGTHKNYGYTF. The CDR3 nucleotides are TGTGCCAGCAGTGATTTTGGGACACATAAGAACTATGGCTACACCTTC.